Below, 17 T cell receptor beta chains from the same sample are listed, as sequenced in a study of post-analysis software for immune sequencing data. Which antigens these TCRs recognize remains unknown. The library was made from cDNA and included unique molecular identifiers. Via MiXCR, TCRdb re-called the PCR reads, giving one row per CDR3 protein. The repertoire includes about 190,000 distinct CDR3 sequences, approximately 30% of them detected once, and about 3.7% sits in the top ten. Study-level findings and limits: The five TRBV segments detected at higher frequency in patients than in controls included TRBV5-6, TRBV5-1 and TRBV20-1.

Sequencing was carried out using blood. The receptors were sampled from a girl aged 2-17 years with multiple sclerosis.

Many counts were recorded for this clonotype. This chain uses TRBV12-3 or TRBV12-4 with TRBJ2-7; 9 nucleotides line up with TRBD2. Trimming took 1 base from V and 4 from J; bases not matched to a gene: 5. The CDR3 contains 15 residues. The CDR3 DNA follows: TGTGCCAGCAGTTTAGGGGGACTAGCTCGTTACGAGCAGTACTTC. Encoded protein: CASSLGGLARYEQYF.

This sequence joins TRBV28 and TRBJ2-1, with D possibly called TRBD1 or TRBD2 (6 bases each). The V and J ends lost 6 bases and 4 bases respectively, with 19 bases between them. This CDR3 contains 16 residues. Germline assignment: CDR1 MDHEN and CDR2 SYDVKM. CDR3 in DNA: TGTGCCAGCAGCTCTACCGGGGGCCCCCGTTACAATGAGCAGTTCTTC. Its translation is CASSSTGGPRYNEQFF.

This clonotype was recorded at least ten times. The chain couples TRBV28 to TRBJ2-3; D perhaps matches TRBD2 (5 bases). This CDR3 is built from 19 residues. Germline loops: CDR1 MDHEN, CDR2 SYDVKM. Trimming stripped 6 bases from V and 2 bases from J, with 27 bases between. CDR3 protein: CASRPTLALGTRDTDTQYF. DNA for the CDR3: TGTGCCAGCAGACCCACCCTAGCTTTGGGTACTCGCGACACAGATACGCAGTATTTT.

This clonotype was counted at least ten times. This chain links TRBV5-1 with TRBJ2-7; possible D gene TRBD2, 6 bases. Germline V gene lookup returns CDR1 SGHRS and CDR2 YFSETQ. The CDR3 sequence is 14 residues long. Trimming left V 4 bases short and J 0 bases short, with 11 bases between. The CDR3 reads CASSNGGISYEQYF. CDR3 DNA sequence: TGCGCCAGCAGCAATGGAGGGATCTCCTACGAGCAGTACTTC.

V usage is TRBV7-3 and J usage is TRBJ2-2; D is uncertain. This CDR3 is 15 amino acids long. V lost 2 bases, J lost 1 base, and 8 bases lay in between. Germline CDR1 and CDR2: SGHTA and FQGTGA. CDR3 region: CASSLVARNTGELFF. CDR3 DNA sequence: TGTGCCAGCAGCTTAGTCGCCAGGAACACCGGGGAGCTGTTTTTT.

In regard to this clonotype: It may be a read error: a sequence one base away is much more abundant. This chain joins TRBV6-5 and TRBJ2-5, with D perhaps assigned TRBD1 or TRBD2 (6 bases each). Germline V gene data show CDR1 as MNHEY and CDR2 as SVGAGI. The CDR3 sequence is 15 residues long. The DNA for the CDR3 is TGTGCCAGCAGTTACGGGGACACCACGGGAGAGACCCGGTACTTC. Translation gives CASSYGDTTGETRYF.

This rearrangement joins TRBV5-1 to TRBJ2-1; D not certain. The germline V gene encodes CDR1 SGHRS and CDR2 YFSETQ. There are 14 residues in the CDR3. Trimming took 0 bases from V and 7 from J, leaving 11 bases between them. The DNA for the CDR3 is TGCGCCAGCAGCTTGGCCCGGAGTGCAAATGAGCAGTTCTTC. Protein sequence: CASSLARSANEQFF.

This clonotype was seen at least ten times. Here the CDR3 DNA reads TGCGCCAGCAGCCAGCCGGGACAGGGGGATCATGGCTACACCTTC. Amino acid sequence: CASSQPGQGDHGYTF. The rearrangement links TRBV4-1 to TRBJ1-2; 11 nucleotides line up with TRBD1. The germline V gene has CDR1 MGHRA and CDR2 YSYEKL. Trimming removed 3 bases from V and 6 bases from J; junction bases left unmatched: 6. The CDR3 runs to 15 residues.

This clonotype has just a few counts. The rearrangement links TRBV20-1 to TRBJ1-2; possibly TRBD1 for D (5 bases). Trimming cost V 6 bases and J 6 bases, with 23 bases left between them. This CDR3 is 15 amino acids long. Germline V gene data show CDR1 as DFQATT and CDR2 as SNEGSKA (reference sequence). Here the CDR3 reads CSAPIGGVRNDGYTF. DNA for the CDR3: TGCAGTGCGCCGATTGGAGGGGTCAGAAACGATGGCTACACCTTC.

Points on this clonotype: This sequence may be a read error, since a much larger clone differs from it by one base. V usage is TRBV9 and J usage is TRBJ2-7, with TRBD2 matching over 8 bases. The CDR3 length is 14 residues. Losses at the gene ends were 1 base for V and 7 bases for J; bases not matched to a gene: 7. CDR1 and CDR2 from the germline V gene are SGDLS and YYNGEE. CDR3 region: CASSVLTSGNEQYF. The DNA for the CDR3 is TGTGCCAGCAGCGTACTAACTAGCGGCAATGAGCAGTACTTC.

CDR3 region: CATGQDYEQYF. CDR3 nucleotide sequence: TGTGCCACTGGACAGGACTACGAGCAGTACTTC. The V gene is TRBV10-3, the J gene TRBJ2-4, with 7 bases fitting TRBD1. Near its end, the DNA agrees better with TRBJ2-7, so the J call may be wrong. From germline, CDR1 is ENHRY and CDR2 SYGVKD. CDR3 length equals 11 residues.

To note about this clonotype: A clone one base away is much larger, so this may be a read error. J is TRBJ2-5 and V is TRBV18; maybe TRBD2 (5 bases). Germline-derived CDR1 and CDR2 are KGHSH and LQKENI. The CDR3 has 13 residues. The V end lost 4 bases, the J end lost 11 bases, and 17 bases lay between the germline ends. The chain's CDR3 is CASSRTVGNEQYF. The CDR3 region has the DNA TGTGCCAGCTCACGCACCGTCGGGAATGAGCAGTACTTC. Complete variable domain (other parts from reference TRBV18 and TRBJ2-5): NAGVMQNPRHLVRRRGQEARLRCSPMKGHSHVYWYRQLPEEGLKFMVYLQKENIIDESGMPKERFSAEFPKEGPSILRIQQVVRGDSAAYFCASSRTVGNEQYFGPGTRLLVL.

A few counts support this clonotype. A much larger clone is a single base away; this may be a read error. This chain joins TRBV6-5 and TRBJ2-1; TRBD2 aligns across 9 bases. V gave up 8 bases and J gave up 7 bases; unmatched junction bases: 12. Germline V CDR1 and CDR2: MNHEY, SVGAGI. The CDR3 extends over 15 amino acids. The CDR3 sequence: CASEVAGEGGNEQFF. The CDR3 DNA follows: TGTGCCAGCGAGGTAGCGGGAGAGGGGGGTAATGAGCAGTTCTTC.

This clonotype was counted at least ten times. The chain joins TRBV20-1 to TRBJ2-7; 14 nucleotides align to TRBD2. The CDR3 is made up of 12 amino acids. CDR1 is DFQATT and CDR2 is SNEGSKA in the germline V gene (reference sequence). Trimming took 5 bases from V and 6 from J; bases not matched to a gene: 0. The CDR3 sequence: CSAGLAGGEQYF. The CDR3 DNA reads as TGCAGTGCTGGACTAGCGGGAGGCGAGCAGTACTTC.

V is TRBV11-2 and J is TRBJ2-1; D might be TRBD1 or TRBD2, each matching 6 bases. Between the trimmed V and J ends, which lost 0 bases and 4 bases, there was a span of 19 bases. Looked up from germline, CDR1 is SGHAT and CDR2 is FQNNGV. The CDR3 is made up of 18 amino acids. The CDR3 DNA reads as TGTGCCAGCAGCTTAGAGAGAGGGGGGTCAGGGGTATACAATGAGCAGTTCTTC. Encoded protein: CASSLERGGSGVYNEQFF.

V gene TRBV14 combines with J gene TRBJ1-1; no clear D gene. CDR3 size: 17 residues. CDR1 and CDR2 from the germline V gene are SGHDN and FVKESK. Deletions cut 0 bases from V and 4 bases from J, with 18 bases between. CDR3 in amino acids: CASSQDQTPGVSTEAFF. The CDR3 DNA sequence: TGTGCCAGCAGCCAAGATCAAACACCCGGGGTGTCCACTGAAGCTTTCTTT.

In regard to this clonotype: One base away lies a much larger clone, so this may be a sequencing read error. V usage is TRBV30 and J usage is TRBJ2-1, with 7 bases aligning to TRBD1. The CDR3 contains 15 residues. Germline V gene lookup returns CDR1 GTSNPN and CDR2 SVGIG (reference sequence). The CDR3 reads CAWEQGITSYNGQFF. The CDR3 DNA is TGTGCCTGGGAACAGGGGATTACGTCCTACAATGGGCAGTTCTTC.